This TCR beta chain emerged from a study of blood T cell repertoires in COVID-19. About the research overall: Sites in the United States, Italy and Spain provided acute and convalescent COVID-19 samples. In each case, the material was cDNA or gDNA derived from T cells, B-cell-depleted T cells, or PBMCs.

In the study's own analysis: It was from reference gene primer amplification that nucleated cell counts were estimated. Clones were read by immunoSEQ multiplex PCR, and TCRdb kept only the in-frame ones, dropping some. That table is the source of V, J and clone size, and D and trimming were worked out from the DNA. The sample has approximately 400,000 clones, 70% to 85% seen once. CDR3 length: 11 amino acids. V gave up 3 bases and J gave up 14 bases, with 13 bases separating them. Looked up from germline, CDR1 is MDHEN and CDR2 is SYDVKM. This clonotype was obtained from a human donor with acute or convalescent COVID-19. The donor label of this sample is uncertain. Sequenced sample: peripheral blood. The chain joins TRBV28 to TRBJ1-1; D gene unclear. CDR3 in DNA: TGTGCCAGCAGTTTGCTTCACAACCCGTTCTTT. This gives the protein CASSLLHNPFF. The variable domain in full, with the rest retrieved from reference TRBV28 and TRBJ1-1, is DVKVTQSSRYLVKRTGEKVFLECVQDMDHENMFWYRQDPGLGLRLIYFSYDVKMKEKGDIPEGYSVSREKKERFSLILESASTNQTSMYLCASSLLHNPFFGQGTRLTVV.